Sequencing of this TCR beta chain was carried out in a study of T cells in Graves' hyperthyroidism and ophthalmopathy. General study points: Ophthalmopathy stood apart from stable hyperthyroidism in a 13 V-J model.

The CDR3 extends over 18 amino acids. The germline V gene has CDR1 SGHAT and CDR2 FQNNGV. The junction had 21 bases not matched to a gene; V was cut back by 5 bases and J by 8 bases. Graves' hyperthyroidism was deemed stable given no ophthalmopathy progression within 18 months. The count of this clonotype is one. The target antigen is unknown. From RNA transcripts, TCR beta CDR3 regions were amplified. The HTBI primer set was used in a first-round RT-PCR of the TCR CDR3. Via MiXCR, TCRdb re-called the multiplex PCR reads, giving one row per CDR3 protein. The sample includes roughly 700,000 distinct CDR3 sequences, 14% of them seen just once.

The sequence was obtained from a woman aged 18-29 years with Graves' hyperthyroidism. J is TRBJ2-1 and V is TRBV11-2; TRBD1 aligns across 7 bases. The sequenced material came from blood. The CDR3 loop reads CASSPRNRDSQPGDEQFF. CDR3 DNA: TGTGCCAGCAGCCCGCGAAACCGGGACAGTCAACCCGGTGATGAGCAGTTCTTC.